The 20 T cell receptor beta chains below come from one sample, sequenced in a study of beta chain features in type 1 diabetes. Notes on the study in general: There was a moderate but significant shortening of TCRB CDR3s in all four CD4+ subsets of Type 1 diabetes patients.

Sequenced material consisted of expressed TCRB transcripts (all of the isolated RNA was reverse transcribed). Measured with immunoSEQ multiplex PCR; TCRdb has only the in-frame clones, and not every one. The table shows some 370,000 clones, with around 10% occurring only once. These receptors are not linked to any known antigen. The sequencing sample was made of central memory CD4+ T cells from blood. The origin of the receptors is a man aged 30 to 39 with type 1 diabetes.

This clone was seen more than once but under ten times. This may arise from a read error, as a much more abundant clone is one base away. The chain is built from TRBV7-2 and TRBJ2-2, with no clear D. CDR1 is SGHTA, CDR2 FQGNSA, per germline. The CDR3 runs to 13 residues. The ends were cut back, 3 bases at V and 1 base at J, with 3 bases in the middle. CDR3 coding DNA: TGTGCCAGCAGCTTTTGGAACACCGGGGAGCTGTTTTTT. It encodes CASSFWNTGELFF. The whole variable domain, filled in from reference TRBV7-2 and TRBJ2-2, reads GAGVSQSPSNKVTEKGKDVELRCDPISGHTALYWYRQSLGQGLEFLIYFQGNSAPDKSGLPSDRFSAERTGGSVSTLTIQRTQQEDSAVYLCASSFWNTGELFFGEGSRLTVL.

There are a few counts of this clone. This chain links TRBV11-3 with TRBJ2-1, with TRBD1 matching 8 bases. Unmatched junction bases numbered 5, after V lost 4 bases and J lost 0 bases. CDR1 SGHNT and CDR2 YENEEA come from the germline V gene. This CDR3 is built from 16 residues. The CDR3 loop is CASSSRTGSSYNEQFF. For the CDR3, the DNA is TGTGCCAGCAGCTCTCGGACAGGGAGCTCCTACAATGAGCAGTTCTTC.

V usage is TRBV19 and J usage is TRBJ2-7; 9 bases are shared with TRBD2. The CDR3 sequence is 14 residues long. Trimming at V came to 11 bases and at J to 1 base, leaving 9 bases not matched to a gene. Germline assignment: CDR1 LNHDA and CDR2 SQIVND (reference sequence). The CDR3 DNA follows: TGTGCCTCGAGGCGGGAGGGAGGATCCTACGAGCAGTACTTC. It specifies CASRREGGSYEQYF.

This clone has only a few counts. The V and J genes are TRBV7-2 and TRBJ2-1; D is unresolved. Trimming cost V 1 base and J 12 bases, with 10 bases left between them. Germline V CDR1 and CDR2: SGHTA, FQGNSA. The length of the CDR3 is 12 residues. CDR3 sequence: CASSLVAEGQFF. The CDR3 DNA follows: TGTGCCAGCAGCTTAGTAGCAGAAGGGCAGTTCTTC.

V gene TRBV11-2 combines with J gene TRBJ2-4, with 10 bases that match TRBD1. The V segment lost 5 bases and the J segment 0 bases; nucleotides outside the gene matches: 13. CDR3 length: 19 residues. Germline V lookup: CDR1 SGHAT, CDR2 FQNNGV. CDR3 in amino acids: CASSLSAGTGERAKNIQYF. CDR3 nucleotides: TGTGCCAGCAGCCTCTCTGCCGGGACAGGGGAAAGAGCCAAAAACATTCAGTACTTC.

This clone turned up a few times. The chain employs TRBV6-6 and TRBJ1-1, with no clear D. Trimming removed 5 bases at V and 8 bases at J, with 18 bases between. The CDR3 runs 14 residues. Germline CDR1 is MNHNY and CDR2 is SVGAGI (reference sequence). CDR3 sequence reads: CASSHTRPEKEAFF. Here the CDR3 DNA reads TGTGCCAGCAGTCACACCAGGCCGGAGAAAGAAGCTTTCTTT.

Ten or more counts support this clone. The chain carries TRBV7-9 and TRBJ1-2; TRBD1 agrees at 7 bases. The V gene end was trimmed by 5 bases and the J gene end by 1 base; junction bases not matched to a gene: 13. This CDR3 comprises 17 residues. Germline loops: CDR1 SEHNR, CDR2 FQNEAQ (reference sequence). The CDR3 DNA follows: TGTGCCAGCAGCCCATCGGACAGGAGGGAGGTTAACTATGGCTACACCTTC. It is translated as CASSPSDRREVNYGYTF.

This clone was seen a few times. The rearrangement uses TRBV4-1 and TRBJ1-4; D is undetermined. Trimming took 1 base from V and 7 from J, leaving 16 bases between them. CDR1 and CDR2 (germline): MGHRA, YSYEKL. The CDR3 spans 16 residues. The chain's CDR3 is CASSQGGGWQVEKLFF. The CDR3 region has the DNA TGCGCCAGCAGCCAAGGGGGAGGATGGCAGGTTGAAAAACTGTTTTTT.

This clone was observed a few times. The J gene is TRBJ1-2, the V gene TRBV10-2; D uncertain. Trimming cost V 4 bases and J 0 bases, with 6 bases left between them. The CDR3 extends over 13 amino acids. The germline CDR1 and CDR2 sequences are WSHSY and SAAADI. CDR3: CASSAQTNYGYTF. CDR3 DNA sequence: TGCGCCAGCAGTGCCCAGACTAACTATGGCTACACCTTC.

The J gene is TRBJ1-1, the V gene TRBV7-8, with TRBD1 as a possible D gene (5 bases). Germline values: CDR1 SGHVS, CDR2 FQNEAQ. CDR3 length equals 13 residues. With 2 bases removed from V and 7 bases from J, the gap between germline ends came to 11 bases. The CDR3 region has the DNA TGTGCCAGCAGCTTAACCAGGGATGGTGAAGCTTTCTTT. This encodes CASSLTRDGEAFF. Looking up the rest from reference TRBV7-8 and TRBJ1-1 gives the full variable domain: GAGVSQSPRYKVAKRGQDVALRCDPISGHVSLFWYQQALGQGPEFLTYFQNEAQLDKSGLPSDRFFAERPEGSVSTLKIQRTQQEDSAVYLCASSLTRDGEAFFGQGTRLTVV.

The V call is TRBV7-9, the J call TRBJ1-5, with D maybe TRBD1 (6 bases). CDR1 and CDR2 (germline): SEHNR, FQNEAQ (reference sequence). The CDR3 is 15 residues long. Between the trimmed V and J ends, which lost 6 bases and 0 bases, there was a span of 12 bases. This chain's CDR3 is CASSVTGTSNQPQHF. CDR3 DNA sequence: TGTGCCAGCAGTGTTACAGGGACTAGCAATCAGCCCCAGCATTTT.

This clone appeared a few times. This chain joins TRBV5-6 and TRBJ1-3; D perhaps matches TRBD1 (5 bases). V dropped 3 bases and J dropped 1 base, with 8 bases sitting between them. This CDR3 is built from 14 residues. Germline V gene lookup returns CDR1 SGHDT and CDR2 YYEEEE. The CDR3 DNA is TGTGCCAGCAGCTGGGGACGTTCTGGAAACACCATATATTTT. This encodes CASSWGRSGNTIYF.

This clone has more than one count but fewer than ten. This chain links TRBV27 with TRBJ2-3; TRBD2 matches at 7 bases. The CDR3 contains 15 residues. CDR1 and CDR2 (germline): MNHEY, SMNVEV (reference sequence). The trim removed 6 bases at V and 0 bases at J, leaving 6 bases unmatched. CDR3 residues: CASRKLALSTDTQYF. As DNA, the CDR3 is TGTGCCAGCAGAAAACTAGCGTTAAGCACAGATACGCAGTATTTT.

Many counts were recorded for this clone. The chain is built from TRBV28 and TRBJ2-1, with 9 bases fitting TRBD2. In germline, CDR1 is MDHEN, CDR2 SYDVKM. This CDR3 region has 14 residues. After removal of 6 bases from V and 6 bases from J, the junction contained 6 bases not matched to a gene. CDR3 coding DNA: TGTGCCAGCAGAGGGCGGGAGGGCCTCAATGAGCAGTTCTTC. It specifies CASRGREGLNEQFF. The variable domain in full, completed from reference TRBV28 and TRBJ2-1, reads DVKVTQSSRYLVKRTGEKVFLECVQDMDHENMFWYRQDPGLGLRLIYFSYDVKMKEKGDIPEGYSVSREKKERFSLILESASTNQTSMYLCASRGREGLNEQFFGPGTRLTVL.

This clone was seen a few times. The chain's CDR3 is CASSLARESEQYF. Here the CDR3 DNA reads TGCGCCAGCAGCTTGGCTCGGGAGTCCGAGCAGTACTTC. The rearrangement uses TRBV5-1 and TRBJ2-7; weak D call: TRBD2 (6 bases). Per the germline V gene, CDR1 is SGHRS and CDR2 is YFSETQ. This CDR3 has 13 residues. Trimming cost V 0 bases and J 6 bases, with 10 bases left between them.

This clone was counted only a few times. V gene TRBV4-2 combines with J gene TRBJ2-1, with 12 bases matching TRBD2. Trimming at V came to 5 bases and at J to 8 bases, leaving 16 bases not matched to a gene. This CDR3 is built from 18 residues. Germline V gives CDR1 LGHNA, CDR2 YNFKEQ. This CDR3 reads CASSSPPRLAGAKHEQFF. For the CDR3, the DNA is TGTGCCAGCAGCTCTCCTCCCCGACTAGCGGGGGCCAAACATGAGCAGTTCTTC.

Many counts were recorded for this clone. J is TRBJ2-7 and V is TRBV7-8; the D gene is possibly TRBD1 (6 bases). The V and J ends lost 1 base and 0 bases respectively, with 10 bases between them. CDR3 size: 15 residues. Germline CDR1 reads SGHVS; CDR2 reads FQNEAQ. This chain's CDR3 is CASSLVPTGSYEQYF. The DNA for the CDR3 is TGTGCCAGCAGCTTAGTTCCGACAGGCTCCTACGAGCAGTACTTC. Filled out from reference TRBV7-8 and TRBJ2-7, the complete variable domain reads GAGVSQSPRYKVAKRGQDVALRCDPISGHVSLFWYQQALGQGPEFLTYFQNEAQLDKSGLPSDRFFAERPEGSVSTLKIQRTQQEDSAVYLCASSLVPTGSYEQYFGPGTRLTVT.

This clone was seen more than once but under ten times. The rearrangement links TRBV27 to TRBJ2-7; 10 bases map to TRBD1. Germline loops: CDR1 MNHEY, CDR2 SMNVEV (reference sequence). Trimming took 6 bases from V and 5 from J; bases not matched to a gene: 13. The CDR3 runs 16 residues. CDR3 loop: CASRISGTGEEDEQYF. The CDR3 nucleotides read TGTGCCAGCAGAATTTCAGGGACAGGGGAGGAGGACGAGCAGTACTTC.

This clone has just a few counts. The chain couples TRBV18 to TRBJ2-2, with 9 bases identical to TRBD1. Per germline, CDR1 KGHSH and CDR2 LQKENI. The CDR3 spans 16 residues. The J segment lost 4 bases and the V segment lost 4 bases, leaving 7 bases of the junction unmatched. The CDR3 sequence is CASSLWDRVTTGELFF. In nucleotides, the CDR3 is TGTGCCAGCTCACTCTGGGACAGGGTGACCACCGGGGAGCTGTTTTTT.

This chain connects TRBV19 to TRBJ1-1, with 7 nucleotides matching TRBD1. V was pared by 1 base and J by 8 bases, with 4 bases of the junction left unmatched. The germline V gene encodes CDR1 LNHDA and CDR2 SQIVND (reference sequence). The CDR3 covers 13 residues. CDR3 protein: CASSIALDREAFF. CDR3 in DNA: TGTGCCAGTAGTATAGCTCTGGACAGGGAAGCTTTCTTT.